This T cell receptor beta chain was captured by sequencing in a study of blood T cell repertoires in COVID-19. Study in general: T cells, B-cell-depleted T cells, or PBMCs supplied cDNA or gDNA.

In the authors' workflow: Reference gene primer amplification in the assay estimated nucleated cell counts. The protocol was immunoSEQ multiplex PCR, while the TCRdb copy is restricted to in-frame clones and leaves out a portion. That table gives V, J and clone size, and the DNA gave D and trimming. The table lists roughly 150,000 clones, roughly 80% of them singletons. Sequencing was carried out using peripheral blood. This TCR came from a woman older than 75 with acute or convalescent COVID-19.

In nucleotides, the CDR3 is TGTGCCAGCAGCCAAGGGACTACCCCGGGCTACGAGCAGTACTTC. As protein: CASSQGTTPGYEQYF. This rearrangement joins TRBV3-1 (or the pseudogene TRBV3-2) to TRBJ2-7, with D maybe TRBD2 (6 bases). Germline CDR1 is LGHDT and CDR2 is YNNKEL (reference sequence). Trimming pared 1 base from V and 3 bases from J, leaving 13 bases between. The CDR3 runs to 15 residues.